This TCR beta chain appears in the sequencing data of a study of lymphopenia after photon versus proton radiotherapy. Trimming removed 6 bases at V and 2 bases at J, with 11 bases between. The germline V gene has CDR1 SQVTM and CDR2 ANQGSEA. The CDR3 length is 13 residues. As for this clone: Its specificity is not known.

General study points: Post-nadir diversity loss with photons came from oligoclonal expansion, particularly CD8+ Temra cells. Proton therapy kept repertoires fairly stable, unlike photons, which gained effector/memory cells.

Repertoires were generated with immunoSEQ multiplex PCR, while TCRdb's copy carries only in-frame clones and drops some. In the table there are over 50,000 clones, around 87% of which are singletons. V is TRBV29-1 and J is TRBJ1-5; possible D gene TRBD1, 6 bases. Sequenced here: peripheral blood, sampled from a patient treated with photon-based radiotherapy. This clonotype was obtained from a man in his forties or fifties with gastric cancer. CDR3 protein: CSVRQDRNQPQHF. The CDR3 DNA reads TGCAGCGTGAGACAGGACCGCAATCAGCCCCAGCATTTT.